Below are 8 T cell receptor beta chains sequenced from a single sample in a study of blood T cell repertoires in COVID-19 (TCRdb year 2020). Receptor libraries were prepared by the immunoSEQ multiplex PCR assay. TCRdb stores this immuneACCESS table with in-frame sequences only. Part of the clones is absent; in the studies checked, under half of the shortfall reflects unresolved V genes, and no reason is known for the rest. The sample table shows hundreds of thousands of clones, and about 85% are seen once. Roughly 21% of the sample is taken by the ten largest. The sample taken for sequencing was peripheral blood. The receptors shown here come from a man aged 25 to 40 with active or convalescent COVID-19.

This chain joins TRBV19 and TRBJ1-1; unclear D gene. The length of the CDR3 is 12 residues. V lost 3 bases, J lost 1 base, and 3 bases lay in between. CDR1 is LNHDA and CDR2 is SQIVND in the germline V gene (reference sequence). CDR3 in DNA: TGTGCCAGTAGTATCCGGAACACTGAAGCTTTCTTT. Amino acid sequence: CASSIRNTEAFF.

This chain connects TRBV19 to TRBJ1-5; maybe TRBD1 (6 bases). The CDR3 loop spans 15 amino acids. V lost 5 bases, J lost 5 bases, and 16 bases lay in between. Germline assignment: CDR1 LNHDA and CDR2 SQIVND (reference sequence). Here the CDR3 DNA reads TGTGCCAGTAGTCCTCAACAGGGCAGGCATCAGCCCCAGCATTTT. Amino acid sequence: CASSPQQGRHQPQHF.

This chain links TRBV5-1 with TRBJ1-1, with D tentatively TRBD1 (6 bases). The CDR3 is 13 amino acids. The germline V and J ends were trimmed by 2 bases and 5 bases, with 10 bases remaining between them. Germline V CDR1 and CDR2: SGHRS, YFSETQ. CDR3 DNA: TGCGCCAGCAGCTTTGTAGGGGGTACTGAAGCTTTCTTT. Encoded protein: CASSFVGGTEAFF.

V and J are TRBV2 and TRBJ1-1; D is ambiguous. The CDR3 runs 14 residues. V lost 6 bases and J lost 4, with 15 bases in between. Germline V gene data show CDR1 as SNHLY and CDR2 as FYNNEI. CDR3 coding DNA: TGTGCCAGCAGCCCTACCATGCGGGCCACTGAAGCTTTCTTT. Protein: CASSPTMRATEAFF. Using reference TRBV2 and TRBJ1-1 for the parts outside the CDR3, the full variable domain is EPEVTQTPSHQVTQMGQEVILRCVPISNHLYFYWYRQILGQKVEFLVSFYNNEISEKSEIFDDQFSVERPDGSNFTLKIRSTKLEDSAMYFCASSPTMRATEAFFGQGTRLTVV.

The V call is TRBV5-1, the J call TRBJ1-1; D is possibly TRBD1 (6 bases). V was clipped by 4 bases and J by 1 base, with 8 bases between them. The CDR3 has 13 residues. Germline V gene data show CDR1 as SGHRS and CDR2 as YFSETQ. CDR3 amino acids: CASSQTGNTEAFF. CDR3 nucleotides: TGCGCCAGCAGCCAGACAGGGAACACTGAAGCTTTCTTT. The full variable domain, completed using reference TRBV5-1 and TRBJ1-1, is KAGVTQTPRYLIKTRGQQVTLSCSPISGHRSVSWYQQTPGQGLQFLFEYFSETQRNKGNFPGRFSGRQFSNSRSEMNVSTLELGDSALYLCASSQTGNTEAFFGQGTRLTVV.

The CDR3 region is CASSFGGLEDYGYTF. The CDR3 nucleotides are TGTGCCAGCAGTTTTGGGGGCCTAGAGGACTATGGCTACACCTTC. This rearrangement joins TRBV28 to TRBJ1-2; TRBD1 is a possible D gene (6 bases). V gave up 3 bases and J gave up 3 bases, with 14 bases separating them. CDR3 length: 15 amino acids. Per the germline V gene, CDR1 is MDHEN and CDR2 is SYDVKM.

The V gene is TRBV5-6, the J gene TRBJ2-7, with D unresolved. V was cut by 3 bases and J by 4 bases, with 11 bases left in between. The V gene's germline CDR1 is SGHDT and CDR2 YYEEEE. The CDR3 contains 13 residues. The CDR3 nucleotides are TGTGCCAGCAGCTCCGCCGGAGTATACGAGCAGTACTTC. Its protein is CASSSAGVYEQYF. The entire variable domain, with the rest obtained from reference TRBV5-6 and TRBJ2-7, is as follows: DAGVTQSPTHLIKTRGQQVTLRCSPKSGHDTVSWYQQALGQGPQFIFQYYEEEERQRGNFPDRFSGHQFPNYSSELNVNALLLGDSALYLCASSSAGVYEQYFGPGTRLTVT.

The chain couples TRBV21-1 to TRBJ2-7; the listed D gene, TRBD2, was not tested against the DNA. TRBV21-1 is a listed pseudogene. The CDR3 sequence is 17 residues long. The CDR3 loop is CATGGARRSGAIVGQYF. Here the CDR3 DNA reads TGTGCCACCGGGGGGGCGAGGCGTAGCGGAGCCATAGTTGGGCAGTACTTC.